The present TCR beta chain was sequenced within a study of OX40 agonist ivuxolimab in advanced cancers. Study-level information: Those enrolled were roughly 80% male, with a mean age of about 66 years and ages from about 20 to 90.

There are 15 residues in the CDR3. V trimming: 4 bases; J trimming: 5 bases; junction bases outside the gene matches: 10. Germline CDR1 SGDLS, CDR2 YYNGEE. TCRdb's table, derived via immunoSEQ multiplex PCR, lists solely in-frame clones and lacks some. This table has roughly 80,000 clones, over 80% appearing once. This sequence joins TRBV9 and TRBJ2-5; TRBD2 matches at 8 bases. This clonotype was obtained from an adult with an advanced solid tumor such as melanoma, head and neck, liver or kidney cancer. The source material was CD4+ or CD8+ T cells sorted from blood, sampled in a trial of the OX40 agonist ivuxolimab. CDR3 bases: TGTGCCAGCAGCCCACCCGGGACTAGTCGGGAGACCCAGTACTTC. Residues: CASSPPGTSRETQYF. The whole variable domain, filled in from reference TRBV9 and TRBJ2-5, reads DSGVTQTPKHLITATGQRVTLRCSPRSGDLSVYWYQQSLDQGLQFLIQYYNGEERAKGNILERFSAQQFPDLHSELNLSSLELGDSALYFCASSPPGTSRETQYFGPGTRLLVL.